A selection of T cell receptor beta chains follows, all from one sample in a study of PD-L1 blockade in urothelial cancer. Here immunoSEQ multiplex PCR was the method, and the copy in TCRdb shows in-frame clones only, minus some. Here the sample spans around 21,000 clones, around 81% being singletons. Sequenced here: PBMCs, sampled around atezolizumab (anti-PD-L1) treatment. The origin of the receptors is a man aged 50-59 years with urothelial cancer. Both conserved end residues are part of each CDR3. A D gene is named only where the DNA matches it firmly. Clone sizes are given selectively: once, few, many, or a class where the clone is expanded.

j_call: TRBJ1-1; d_call: TRBD1; v_call: TRBV5-4; clone_size: once; cdr3_aa: CASSLDPQGAAFF; cdr3_nt: TGTGCCAGCAGCTTGGACCCACAGGGGGCAGCTTTCTTT
j_call: TRBJ2-7; d_call: TRBD2; v_call: TRBV4-2; clone_size: NA; cdr3_aa: CASSQTGGGFHEQYF; cdr3_nt: TGTGCCAGCAGCCAAACCGGGGGGGGCTTTCACGAGCAGTACTTC
j_call: TRBJ2-1; d_call: TRBD2; v_call: TRBV5-1; clone_size: NA; cdr3_aa: CASSLGLAGVERETEQFF; cdr3_nt: TGCGCCAGCAGCTTGGGACTAGCGGGAGTGGAAAGGGAGACTGAGCAGTTCTTC
j_call: TRBJ2-5; d_call: TRBD2; v_call: TRBV4-2; clone_size: NA; cdr3_aa: CASSQERGGQETQYF; cdr3_nt: TGTGCCAGCAGCCAAGAGCGGGGGGGCCAAGAGACCCAGTACTTC
j_call: TRBJ2-1; d_call: TRBD2; v_call: TRBV13; clone_size: NA; cdr3_aa: CASSFSGKSVEQFF; cdr3_nt: TGTGCCAGCAGCTTTAGCGGGAAAAGCGTTGAGCAGTTCTTC
j_call: TRBJ1-1; d_call: NA; v_call: TRBV20-1; clone_size: NA; cdr3_aa: CSARRAGGDLF; cdr3_nt: TGCAGTGCTAGGAGGGCGGGGGGAGACCTCTTT
j_call: TRBJ2-7; d_call: NA; v_call: TRBV15; clone_size: NA; cdr3_aa: CATSKQGSSYEQYF; cdr3_nt: TGTGCCACCAGTAAACAGGGAAGCTCCTACGAGCAGTACTTC
j_call: TRBJ2-1; d_call: NA; v_call: TRBV6-6; clone_size: NA; cdr3_aa: CASRNTGSSTIEQFF; cdr3_nt: TGTGCCAGCAGAAACACGGGAAGTTCCACAATTGAGCAGTTCTTC
j_call: TRBJ2-2; d_call: TRBD1; v_call: TRBV5-1; clone_size: NA; cdr3_aa: CASSPGQGKAGELFF; cdr3_nt: TGCGCCAGCAGCCCTGGACAGGGCAAGGCCGGGGAGCTGTTTTTT
j_call: TRBJ2-3; d_call: NA; v_call: TRBV15; clone_size: few; cdr3_aa: CATSRPSSSTDTQYF; cdr3_nt: TGTGCCACCAGCAGACCCTCCTCCAGCACAGATACGCAGTATTTT
j_call: TRBJ1-5; d_call: NA; v_call: TRBV7-9; clone_size: once; cdr3_aa: CASSLEGVLNQPQHF; cdr3_nt: TGTGCCAGCAGCTTAGAGGGGGTCCTCAATCAGCCCCAGCATTTT
j_call: TRBJ1-1; d_call: NA; v_call: TRBV29-1; clone_size: few; cdr3_aa: CSVVHSGTEAFF; cdr3_nt: TGCAGCGTTGTTCACAGTGGGACTGAAGCTTTCTTT
j_call: TRBJ1-1; d_call: TRBD1; v_call: TRBV6-5; clone_size: NA; cdr3_aa: CASSYFGGTGYFF; cdr3_nt: TGTGCCAGCAGTTACTTCGGCGGGACAGGGTACTTCTTT
j_call: TRBJ2-1; d_call: TRBD2; v_call: TRBV14; clone_size: NA; cdr3_aa: CASSQGLAGNEQFF; cdr3_nt: TGTGCCAGCAGCCAAGGACTAGCGGGGAATGAGCAGTTCTTC
j_call: TRBJ2-1; d_call: TRBD1; v_call: TRBV18; clone_size: NA; cdr3_aa: CASSEGQGGYNEQFF; cdr3_nt: TGTGCCAGCTCCGAGGGACAGGGGGGATACAATGAGCAGTTCTTC